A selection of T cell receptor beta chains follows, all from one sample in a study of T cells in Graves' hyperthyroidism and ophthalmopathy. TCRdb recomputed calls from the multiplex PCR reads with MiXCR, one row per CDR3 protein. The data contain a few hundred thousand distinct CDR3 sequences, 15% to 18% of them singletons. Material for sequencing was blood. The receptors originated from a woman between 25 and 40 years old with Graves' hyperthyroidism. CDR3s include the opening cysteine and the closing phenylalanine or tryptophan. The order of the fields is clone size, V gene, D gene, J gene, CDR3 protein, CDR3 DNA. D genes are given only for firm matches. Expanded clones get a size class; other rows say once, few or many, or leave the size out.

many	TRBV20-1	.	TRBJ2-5	CSAIGGPLQETQYF	TGCAGTGCGATAGGGGGACCGCTGCAAGAGACCCAGTACTTC
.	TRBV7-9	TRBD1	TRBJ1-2	CASSLNNRGPGYLYGYTF	TGTGCCAGCAGCTTAAATAACAGGGGGCCGGGCTACTTATATGGCTACACCTTC
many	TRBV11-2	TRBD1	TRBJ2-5	CASSLDPGQETQYF	TGTGCCAGCAGCTTAGACCCGGGACAGGAGACCCAGTACTTC
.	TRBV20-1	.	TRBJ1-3	CALAGPGNTIYF	TGCGCCCTGGCAGGGCCTGGAAACACCATATATTTT
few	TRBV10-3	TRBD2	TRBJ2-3	CAIRPGLAGPTDTQYF	TGTGCCATCAGACCGGGACTAGCGGGCCCCACAGATACGCAGTATTTT
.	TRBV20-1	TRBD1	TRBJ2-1	CSAGRDRGTYNEQFF	TGCAGTGCTGGGAGGGACAGGGGGACCTACAATGAGCAGTTCTTC
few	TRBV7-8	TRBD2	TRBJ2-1	CASRSGRLAYHNEQFF	TGTGCCAGCAGATCAGGTAGACTAGCGTATCATAATGAGCAGTTCTTC
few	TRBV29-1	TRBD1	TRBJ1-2	CSVDLTGVHGYTF	TGCAGCGTTGATTTGACAGGGGTTCATGGCTACACCTTC
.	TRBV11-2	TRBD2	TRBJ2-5	CASSPAGVPETQYF	TGTGCCAGCAGCCCAGCGGGAGTACCGGAGACCCAGTACTTC
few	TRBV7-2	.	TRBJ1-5	CASSFTRGNQPQHF	TGTGCCAGCAGCTTCACCCGAGGCAATCAGCCCCAGCATTTT
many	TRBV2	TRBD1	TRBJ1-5	CASRQQGASNQPQHF	TGTGCCAGCAGACAACAGGGGGCAAGCAATCAGCCCCAGCATTTT
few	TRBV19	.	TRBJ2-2	CASRTSSGELFF	TGTGCCAGTAGGACTAGTTCCGGGGAGCTGTTTTTT
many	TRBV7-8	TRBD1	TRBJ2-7	CASSLGGTETYEQYF	TGTGCCAGCAGCTTAGGTGGGACAGAAACCTACGAGCAGTACTTC
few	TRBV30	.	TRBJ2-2	CAWSARADTGELFF	TGTGCCTGGAGTGCCAGGGCTGACACCGGGGAGCTGTTTTTT
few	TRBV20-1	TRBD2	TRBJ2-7	CSGGTSGPLEQYF	TGCAGTGGGGGGACTAGCGGGCCTCTCGAGCAGTACTTC
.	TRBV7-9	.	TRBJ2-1	CASSLESGFSYNEQFF	TGTGCCAGCAGCTTAGAAAGCGGTTTCTCCTACAATGAGCAGTTCTTC
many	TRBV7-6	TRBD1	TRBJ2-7	CASSLLQGTVDEQYF	TGTGCCAGCAGCCTACTACAAGGGACAGTCGACGAGCAGTACTTC
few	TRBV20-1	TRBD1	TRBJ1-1	CSAETGEWTEAFF	TGCAGTGCTGAAACAGGGGAATGGACTGAAGCTTTCTTT
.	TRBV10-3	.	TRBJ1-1	CAISGQTEAFF	TGTGCCATCAGTGGGCAGACTGAAGCTTTCTTT
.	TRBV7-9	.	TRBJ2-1	CASSLSSGVGQFF	TGTGCCAGCAGCTTAAGTTCCGGAGTTGGGCAGTTCTTC
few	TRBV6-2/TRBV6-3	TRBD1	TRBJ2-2	CASSHRGFAGELFF	TGTGCCAGCAGTCACAGGGGATTTGCCGGGGAGCTGTTTTTT
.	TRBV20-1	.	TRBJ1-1	CSPLPGAGTEAFF	TGCAGTCCACTACCGGGGGCGGGTACTGAAGCTTTCTTT
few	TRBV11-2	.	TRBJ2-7	CVSRASAGASYEQYF	TGTGTCAGCAGAGCGTCGGCAGGGGCCTCCTACGAGCAGTACTTC
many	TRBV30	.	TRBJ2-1	CAWSVGALDNEQFF	TGTGCCTGGAGTGTAGGGGCCCTGGACAATGAGCAGTTCTTC
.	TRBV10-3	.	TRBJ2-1	CAISEGLGLALNEQFF	TGTGCCATCAGTGAAGGTTTGGGCCTAGCCCTCAATGAGCAGTTCTTC
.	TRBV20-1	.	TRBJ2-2	CSARDLQSGPNTGELFF	TGCAGTGCTAGAGATCTCCAGTCGGGACCGAACACCGGGGAGCTGTTTTTT
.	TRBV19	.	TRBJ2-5	CASSIQGETQYF	TGTGCCAGTAGTATTCAGGGTGAGACCCAGTACTTC